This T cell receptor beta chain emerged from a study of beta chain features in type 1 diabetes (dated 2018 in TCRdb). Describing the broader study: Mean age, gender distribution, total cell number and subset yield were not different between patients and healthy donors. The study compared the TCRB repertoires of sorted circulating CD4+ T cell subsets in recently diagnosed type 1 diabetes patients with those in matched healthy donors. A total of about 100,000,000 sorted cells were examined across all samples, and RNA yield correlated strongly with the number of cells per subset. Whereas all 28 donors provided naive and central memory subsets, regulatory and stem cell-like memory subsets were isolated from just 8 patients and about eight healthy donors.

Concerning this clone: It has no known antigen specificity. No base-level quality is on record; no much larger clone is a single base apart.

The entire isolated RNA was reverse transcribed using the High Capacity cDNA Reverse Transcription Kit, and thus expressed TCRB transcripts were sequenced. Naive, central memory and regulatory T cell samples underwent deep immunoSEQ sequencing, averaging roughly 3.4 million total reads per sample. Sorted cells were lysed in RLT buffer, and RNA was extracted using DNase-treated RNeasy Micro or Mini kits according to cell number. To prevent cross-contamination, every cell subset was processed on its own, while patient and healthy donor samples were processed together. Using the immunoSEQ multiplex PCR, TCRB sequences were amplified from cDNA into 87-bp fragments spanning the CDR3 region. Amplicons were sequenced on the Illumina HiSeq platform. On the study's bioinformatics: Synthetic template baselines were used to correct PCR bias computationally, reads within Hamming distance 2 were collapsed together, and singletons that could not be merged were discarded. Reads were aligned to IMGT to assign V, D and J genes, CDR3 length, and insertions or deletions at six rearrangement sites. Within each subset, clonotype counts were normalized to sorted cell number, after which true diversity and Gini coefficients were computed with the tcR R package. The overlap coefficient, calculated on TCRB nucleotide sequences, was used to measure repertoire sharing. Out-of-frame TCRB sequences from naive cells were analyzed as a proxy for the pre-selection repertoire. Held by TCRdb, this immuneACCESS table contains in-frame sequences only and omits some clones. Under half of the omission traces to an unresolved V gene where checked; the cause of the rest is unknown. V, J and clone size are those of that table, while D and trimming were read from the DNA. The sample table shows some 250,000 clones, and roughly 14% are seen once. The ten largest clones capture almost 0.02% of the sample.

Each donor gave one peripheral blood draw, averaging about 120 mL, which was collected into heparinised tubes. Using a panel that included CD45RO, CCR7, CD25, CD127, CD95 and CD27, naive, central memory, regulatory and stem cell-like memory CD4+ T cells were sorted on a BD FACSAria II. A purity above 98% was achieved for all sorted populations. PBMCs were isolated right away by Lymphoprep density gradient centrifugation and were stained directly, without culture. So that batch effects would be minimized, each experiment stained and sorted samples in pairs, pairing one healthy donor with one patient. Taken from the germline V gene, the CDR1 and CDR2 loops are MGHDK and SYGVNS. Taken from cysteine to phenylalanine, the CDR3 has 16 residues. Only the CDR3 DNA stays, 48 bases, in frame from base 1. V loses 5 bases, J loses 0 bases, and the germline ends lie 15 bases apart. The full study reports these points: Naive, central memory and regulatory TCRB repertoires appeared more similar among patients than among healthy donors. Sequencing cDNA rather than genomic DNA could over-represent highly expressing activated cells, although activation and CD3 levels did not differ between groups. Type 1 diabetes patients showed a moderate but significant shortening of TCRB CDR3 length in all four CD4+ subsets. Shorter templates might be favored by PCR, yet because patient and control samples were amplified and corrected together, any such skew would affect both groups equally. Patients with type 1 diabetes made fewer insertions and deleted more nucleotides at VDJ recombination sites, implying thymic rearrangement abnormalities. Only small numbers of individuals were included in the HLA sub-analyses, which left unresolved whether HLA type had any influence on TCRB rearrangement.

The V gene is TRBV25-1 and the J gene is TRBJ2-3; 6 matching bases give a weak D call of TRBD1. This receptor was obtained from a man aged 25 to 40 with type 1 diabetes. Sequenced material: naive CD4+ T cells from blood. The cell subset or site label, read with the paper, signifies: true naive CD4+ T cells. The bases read TGTGCCAGCAGTCAGACCGGACAGCGTAGCACAGATACGCAGTATTTT. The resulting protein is CASSQTGQRSTDTQYF. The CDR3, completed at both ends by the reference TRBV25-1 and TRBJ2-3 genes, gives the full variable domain EADIYQTPRYLVIGTGKKITLECSQTMGHDKMYWYQQDPGMELHLIHYSYGVNSTEKGDLSSESTVSRIRTEHFPLTLESARPSHTSQYLCASSQTGQRSTDTQYFGPGTRLTVL.